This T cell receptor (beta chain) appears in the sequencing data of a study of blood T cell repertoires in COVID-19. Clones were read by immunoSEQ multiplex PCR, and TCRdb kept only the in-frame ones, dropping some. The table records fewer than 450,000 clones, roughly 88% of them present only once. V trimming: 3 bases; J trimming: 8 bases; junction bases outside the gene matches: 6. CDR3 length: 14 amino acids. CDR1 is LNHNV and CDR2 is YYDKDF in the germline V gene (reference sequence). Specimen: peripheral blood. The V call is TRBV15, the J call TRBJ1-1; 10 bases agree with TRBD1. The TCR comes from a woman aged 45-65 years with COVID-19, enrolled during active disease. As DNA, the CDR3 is TGTGCCACCAGCAGGGCTGGGACAGGGGCGGAAGCTTTCTTT. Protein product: CATSRAGTGAEAFF.